This is a list of T cell receptor beta chains from one sample in a study of CD8+ T cells in alopecia areata. The method was immunoSEQ multiplex PCR; TCRdb's version includes in-frame clones alone and lacks a portion of them. The sample has around 300,000 clones; 60% are singletons. The source was CD4+ T cells sorted from blood, collected at week 52, from a patient treated with tofacitinib. All receptors derive from a human donor with alopecia areata. CDR3s include the opening cysteine and the closing phenylalanine or tryptophan. A D gene is named only where the DNA matches it firmly. A clone size is listed for some rows: how often the clone was seen (once, few, many), or a class if it is expanded.

>.|TRBV4-3|TRBJ1-2|.
TGCGCCAGCAGCCAGGGACGATGGGGGCCCTACACCTTC
CASSQGRWGPYTF
>.|TRBV30|TRBJ1-2|.
TGTGCCTGGGAGACACTCGCCTCTGGCTACACCTTC
CAWETLASGYTF
>.|TRBV14|TRBJ1-2|TRBD1
TGTGCCAGCAGCCAAGGGACAGGGGGCTTTAATGGCTACACCTTC
CASSQGTGGFNGYTF
>.|TRBV29-1|TRBJ2-2|.
TGCAGCGCTAAGACAGGCGCGAACACCGGGGAGCTGTTTTTT
CSAKTGANTGELFF
>.|TRBV10-3|TRBJ2-7|.
TGTGCCATCAGTGACAACTACGAGCAGTACTTC
CAISDNYEQYF
>.|TRBV9|TRBJ1-4|TRBD1
TGTGCCAGCACCAGGACAGGGGTAAATACTGAAAAACTGTTTTTT
CASTRTGVNTEKLFF
>.|TRBV29-1|TRBJ1-4|.
TGCAGCGTTAAACGGGGAGGCAATGAAAAACTGTTTTTT
CSVKRGGNEKLFF
>.|TRBV25-1|TRBJ2-2|.
TGTGCCAGCAGTGAATTACGGCGGAACACCGGGGAGCTGTTTTTT
CASSELRRNTGELFF
>.|TRBV6-5|TRBJ1-5|.
TGTGCCAGCAGTCAAACCCAAAGGCGCGAGCCCCAGCATTTT
CASSQTQRREPQHF
>once|TRBV30|TRBJ2-1|.
TGTGCCTGGAGTGTAGGGCAGTTTAGGAGGCAGTTCTTC
CAWSVGQFRRQFF
>.|TRBV19|TRBJ2-2|.
TGTGCCAGTAGTACCCTATACACCGGGGAGCTGTTTTTT
CASSTLYTGELFF
>.|TRBV2|TRBJ1-5|.
TGTGCCAGCAGTGTTCGGTTCGATCAGCCCCAGCATTTT
CASSVRFDQPQHF
>.|TRBV29-1|TRBJ2-6|.
TGCAGCGCCCCAGGGCAGCAGCTGTACTCTGGGGCCAACGTCCTGACTTTC
CSAPGQQLYSGANVLTF
>.|TRBV6-5|TRBJ2-3|TRBD1
TGTGCCAGCAGTCGAGGACAGGGGCTAGATACGCAGTATTTT
CASSRGQGLDTQYF
>few|TRBV7-7|TRBJ2-3|.
TGTGCTAGCAGCTTAAGCAGGGTCACAGATACGCAGTATTTT
CASSLSRVTDTQYF
>.|TRBV5-1|TRBJ1-2|TRBD1
TGCGCCAGCAGCTTGGGACAGGGCGGCTATGGCTACACCTTC
CASSLGQGGYGYTF
>.|TRBV30|TRBJ1-5|TRBD1
TGTGCCTACAGGGACAGGGGGCCCCTCTATAGCAATCAGCCCCAGCATTTT
CAYRDRGPLYSNQPQHF